These 30 T cell receptor beta chains share one sample of origin, sequenced in a study of T cells in localized non-small cell lung cancer. This table comes from immunoSEQ multiplex PCR, and its TCRdb copy is limited to in-frame clones, with some not included. The data show 60,000 to 75,000 clones, roughly 80% seen once. The sequenced sample was PBMCs, obtained before any cancer treatment. Source of these receptors: a man between 35 and 75 years old with stage II lung adenocarcinoma.

The chain joins TRBV9 to TRBJ2-1; 7 bases match TRBD2. Germline assignment: CDR1 SGDLS and CDR2 YYNGEE. V was clipped by 3 bases and J by 6 bases; unmatched bases: 9. CDR3 length: 15 residues. CDR3 loop: CASSAGLDAPNEQFF. DNA of the CDR3: TGTGCCAGCAGCGCAGGACTAGATGCGCCCAATGAGCAGTTCTTC.

The chain links TRBV6-5 to TRBJ2-7; 7 nucleotides align to TRBD1. J gave up 3 bases and V 5 bases, and 7 bases lay outside the gene matches. The CDR3 extends over 14 amino acids. Germline V gives CDR1 MNHEY, CDR2 SVGAGI. CDR3 in amino acids: CASSDPGQIYEQYF. CDR3 nucleotides: TGTGCCAGCAGTGATCCGGGACAGATCTACGAGCAGTACTTC.

V usage is TRBV5-1 and J usage is TRBJ2-7; D unresolved. The CDR3 contains 12 residues. CDR1 and CDR2 (germline): SGHRS, YFSETQ. V was pared by 4 bases and J by 5 bases, with 10 bases between. CDR3 sequence (DNA): TGCGCCAGCAGCACCAATTGGGACGAGCAGTACTTC. Its translation: CASSTNWDEQYF. The whole variable domain, remainder taken from reference TRBV5-1 and TRBJ2-7, is KAGVTQTPRYLIKTRGQQVTLSCSPISGHRSVSWYQQTPGQGLQFLFEYFSETQRNKGNFPGRFSGRQFSNSRSEMNVSTLELGDSALYLCASSTNWDEQYFGPGTRLTVT.

The chain couples TRBV7-9 to TRBJ2-2, with D perhaps matching TRBD2 (5 bases). The length of the CDR3 is 15 residues. Deletions cut 6 bases from V and 2 bases from J, with 13 bases between. Germline V gene lookup returns CDR1 SEHNR and CDR2 FQNEAQ (reference sequence). DNA of the CDR3: TGTGCCAGCAGTTTCGGGAACCTAAACACCGGGGAGCTGTTTTTT. It translates to CASSFGNLNTGELFF.

This sequence joins TRBV11-3 and TRBJ1-5; D unresolved. The V end was cut by 2 bases, the J end by 8 bases, with 10 bases between. CDR3 length equals 13 residues. Germline values: CDR1 SGHNT, CDR2 YENEEA. The CDR3: CASSLHEGEPQHF. The CDR3 DNA sequence: TGTGCCAGCAGCTTACACGAGGGTGAGCCCCAGCATTTT.

This clone has just one count. The J gene is TRBJ1-1, the V gene TRBV7-2; TRBD1 matches at 9 bases. From germline, CDR1 is SGHTA and CDR2 FQGNSA. V shed 6 bases, J shed 2 bases, and the junction held 4 bases outside the gene matches. The CDR3 runs to 14 residues. For the CDR3, the DNA is TGTGCCAGCAGACCGACAGGGGGTAACACTGAAGCTTTCTTT. Its protein product is CASRPTGGNTEAFF. The whole variable domain, filled in from reference TRBV7-2 and TRBJ1-1, reads GAGVSQSPSNKVTEKGKDVELRCDPISGHTALYWYRQSLGQGLEFLIYFQGNSAPDKSGLPSDRFSAERTGGSVSTLTIQRTQQEDSAVYLCASRPTGGNTEAFFGQGTRLTVV.

The rearrangement uses TRBV5-4 and TRBJ1-2; TRBD1 is a possible D gene (5 bases). V was clipped by 3 bases and J by 0 bases, with 15 bases between them. Germline CDR1 reads SGHNT; CDR2 reads YYREEE (reference sequence). There are 16 residues in the CDR3. CDR3 nucleotide sequence: TGTGCCAGCAGCTCCGGGGGGGTCGGAGCTAACTATGGCTACACCTTC. Its protein is CASSSGGVGANYGYTF.

This clone was seen only once. The V gene is TRBV19, the J gene TRBJ1-4; 7 bases are a match to TRBD1. This CDR3 is built from 14 residues. The germline V gene has CDR1 LNHDA and CDR2 SQIVND (reference sequence). The V and J ends lost 3 bases and 5 bases, in that order; junction bases with no gene match: 3. CDR3 protein: CASSIAGQNEKLFF. In DNA form, the CDR3 reads TGTGCCAGTAGTATCGCGGGACAGAATGAAAAACTGTTTTTT. Filled out from reference TRBV19 and TRBJ1-4, the complete variable domain reads DGGITQSPKYLFRKEGQNVTLSCEQNLNHDAMYWYRQDPGQGLRLIYYSQIVNDFQKGDIAEGYSVSREKKESFPLTVTSAQKNPTAFYLCASSIAGQNEKLFFGSGTQLSVL.

Comments on this clone: One end of the junction varies from germline; a read error may be responsible. This chain connects TRBV7-7 to TRBJ2-5, with 7 bases matching TRBD1. Germline lookup yields CDR1 SSHAT and CDR2 FNYEAQ (reference sequence). The CDR3 spans 14 residues. The DNA for the CDR3 is TGTGCTAGCAGCACCGACAGGGCCCAAGAGACCCAGTACTTC. This encodes CASSTDRAQETQYF.

The genes are TRBV5-4 and TRBJ1-2; 7 nucleotides line up with TRBD1. This CDR3 has 15 residues. The V and J ends lost 4 bases and 6 bases, in that order; junction bases with no gene match: 12. The germline V gene has CDR1 SGHNT and CDR2 YYREEE (reference sequence). Written as DNA, the CDR3 is TGTGCCAGCAGCATTAACAGGGGAAGATTGGATGGCTACACCTTC. The encoded protein is CASSINRGRLDGYTF. The full variable domain, with the rest looked up from reference TRBV5-4 and TRBJ1-2, is ETGVTQSPTHLIKTRGQQVTLRCSSQSGHNTVSWYQQALGQGPQFIFQYYREEENGRGNFPPRFSGLQFPNYSSELNVNALELDDSALYLCASSINRGRLDGYTFGSGTRLTVV.

This chain uses TRBV9 with TRBJ2-3; 14 bases are a match to TRBD2. The V and J ends lost 4 bases and 5 bases, in that order; junction bases with no gene match: 9. The CDR3 covers 17 residues. Germline lookup yields CDR1 SGDLS and CDR2 YYNGEE. As DNA, the CDR3 is TGTGCCAGCAGCCCCCAGACTAGCGGGAGGGCCATAGATACGCAGTATTTT. Translation gives CASSPQTSGRAIDTQYF.

CDR3 DNA: TGTGCCAGCAGAAGACAGGGAAGGACTGGGGCCAACGTCCTGACTTTC. Its protein is CASRRQGRTGANVLTF. J is TRBJ2-6 and V is TRBV2, with 7 bases that match TRBD1. V trimming: 6 bases; J trimming: 2 bases; junction bases outside the gene matches: 7. Per germline, CDR1 SNHLY and CDR2 FYNNEI. The CDR3 contains 16 residues.

The CDR3 loop is CASSLEVGGGIGTEAFF. In DNA, the CDR3 is TGTGCCAGCAGCTTAGAAGTGGGGGGAGGTATCGGCACTGAAGCTTTCTTT. The V call is TRBV7-6, the J call TRBJ1-1, with a tentative D call TRBD1 (5 bases). Germline V gene data show CDR1 as SGHVS and CDR2 as FNYEAQ. CDR3 length equals 17 residues. The ends were cut back, 1 base at V and 4 bases at J, with 19 bases in the middle.

This chain links TRBV9 with TRBJ1-1; perhaps TRBD1 as D (5 bases). Germline-derived CDR1 and CDR2 are SGDLS and YYNGEE. V shed 4 bases and J shed 1 base, with 17 bases lying between them. This CDR3 region has 16 residues. This chain's CDR3 is CASSSHSGLTNTEAFF. DNA of the CDR3: TGTGCCAGCAGCTCCCACTCGGGACTCACGAACACTGAAGCTTTCTTT.

The chain couples TRBV7-6 to TRBJ1-2; TRBD1 is a possible D gene (5 bases). Germline values: CDR1 SGHVS, CDR2 FNYEAQ. The germline V and J ends were trimmed by 0 bases and 8 bases, with 13 bases remaining between them. The CDR3 extends over 14 amino acids. This CDR3 reads CASSLASAGSGYTF. In DNA form, the CDR3 reads TGTGCCAGCAGCTTAGCGTCGGCAGGGAGCGGCTACACCTTC.

This clone was detected a few times. The chain combines TRBV9 with TRBJ2-1; 7 bases line up with TRBD1. The CDR3 is made up of 15 amino acids. Germline CDR1 is SGDLS and CDR2 is YYNGEE. J lost 6 bases, V lost 4 bases, and 10 bases had no gene match. CDR3 in DNA: TGTGCCAGCAGCTTTATATACGGACAGGCCAATGAGCAGTTCTTC. This codes for CASSFIYGQANEQFF. Full variable domain (remainder filled in from reference TRBV9 and TRBJ2-1): DSGVTQTPKHLITATGQRVTLRCSPRSGDLSVYWYQQSLDQGLQFLIQYYNGEERAKGNILERFSAQQFPDLHSELNLSSLELGDSALYFCASSFIYGQANEQFFGPGTRLTVL.

The chain recombines TRBV6-1 with TRBJ2-7; D is ambiguous. Germline CDR1 and CDR2: MNHNS and SASEGT. The CDR3 loop spans 14 amino acids. Deletions cut 2 bases from V and 5 bases from J, with 13 bases between. The CDR3 DNA sequence: TGTGCCAGCAGTGAAAGGGCACTATCTAACGAGCAGTACTTC. It translates to CASSERALSNEQYF.

The chain joins TRBV2 to TRBJ1-5; tentative D call: TRBD1 (5 bases). The CDR3 has 16 residues. Between the trimmed V and J ends, which lost 4 bases and 0 bases, there was a span of 13 bases. Germline CDR1 and CDR2: SNHLY and FYNNEI. This CDR3 is CASSVGGGGSNQPQHF. Here the CDR3 DNA reads TGTGCCAGCAGTGTGGGAGGTGGGGGTAGCAATCAGCCCCAGCATTTT. The full variable domain, with the rest looked up from reference TRBV2 and TRBJ1-5, is EPEVTQTPSHQVTQMGQEVILRCVPISNHLYFYWYRQILGQKVEFLVSFYNNEISEKSEIFDDQFSVERPDGSNFTLKIRSTKLEDSAMYFCASSVGGGGSNQPQHFGDGTRLSIL.

CDR3 residues: CASSVPDFQETQYF. The CDR3 bases are TGTGCCAGCAGCGTACCAGATTTCCAAGAGACCCAGTACTTC. The V gene is TRBV9, the J gene TRBJ2-5; D ambiguous. Deletions cut 1 base from V and 1 base from J, with 8 bases between. The germline gives CDR1 SGDLS, CDR2 YYNGEE. The CDR3 has 14 residues.

The genes are TRBV4-3 and TRBJ1-1; D is unclear. There are 13 residues in the CDR3. CDR1 is LGHNA, CDR2 YSLEER, per germline. V was shortened by 0 bases and J by 13 bases, with 15 bases between the two germline ends. In DNA form, the CDR3 reads TGCGCCAGCAGCCAAGATAGGCATTCCCGGGGTTTCTTT. This translates into CASSQDRHSRGFF.

The rearrangement joins TRBV19 to TRBJ1-1, with D hard to call. The V gene's germline CDR1 is LNHDA and CDR2 SQIVND (reference sequence). CDR3 length: 14 amino acids. Trimming removed 6 bases at V and 0 bases at J, with 11 bases between. The CDR3 sequence: CASRRSGMNTEAFF. The CDR3 nucleotides read TGTGCCAGTAGACGCTCAGGAATGAACACTGAAGCTTTCTTT.

V is TRBV11-3 and J is TRBJ1-2; possibly TRBD1 for D (5 bases). The CDR3 runs to 15 residues. Germline lookup yields CDR1 SGHNT and CDR2 YENEEA. V lost 3 bases, J lost 6 bases, and 17 bases lay in between. CDR3 region: CASSFGHGPGDGYTF. In DNA, the CDR3 is TGTGCCAGCAGCTTCGGCCACGGGCCGGGGGATGGCTACACCTTC.

The V and J genes are TRBV5-1 and TRBJ1-1, with a tentative D call TRBD1 (5 bases). Germline values: CDR1 SGHRS, CDR2 YFSETQ. V was trimmed by 4 bases and J by 0 bases, leaving 10 bases between them. The CDR3 has 14 residues. In nucleotides, the CDR3 is TGCGCCAGCAGCCCCCAGGGAGTGAACACTGAAGCTTTCTTT. Its protein is CASSPQGVNTEAFF.

The chain carries TRBV19 and TRBJ2-1; 7 nucleotides match TRBD1. Germline V gives CDR1 LNHDA, CDR2 SQIVND (reference sequence). The CDR3 sequence is 13 residues long. Trimming cost V 8 bases and J 5 bases; bases outside gene matches: 6. DNA for the CDR3: TGTGCCAGTGTATCGGGACAGAACAATGAGCAGTTCTTC. This codes for CASVSGQNNEQFF. Together with reference TRBV19 and TRBJ2-1, the CDR3 gives the full variable domain: DGGITQSPKYLFRKEGQNVTLSCEQNLNHDAMYWYRQDPGQGLRLIYYSQIVNDFQKGDIAEGYSVSREKKESFPLTVTSAQKNPTAFYLCASVSGQNNEQFFGPGTRLTVL.

This clone was counted once. The gene calls are TRBV5-1 and TRBJ2-1; 9 bases fit TRBD2. The V segment lost 6 bases and the J segment 2 bases; nucleotides outside the gene matches: 3. The CDR3 extends over 14 amino acids. The germline V gene encodes CDR1 SGHRS and CDR2 YFSETQ. CDR3 residues: CASNPSGAYNEQFF. CDR3 coding DNA: TGCGCCAGCAACCCTAGCGGGGCCTACAATGAGCAGTTCTTC.

CDR3 in amino acids: CASSLTMGGEQFF. The CDR3 DNA reads TGTGCCAGCAGCTTAACGATGGGAGGGGAGCAGTTCTTC. The genes are TRBV7-3 and TRBJ2-1; 7 bases line up with TRBD2. The germline CDR1 and CDR2 sequences are SGHTA and FQGTGA. J was trimmed by 10 bases and V by 0 bases; bases with no gene match: 3. The CDR3 length is 13 residues.

J is TRBJ2-3 and V is TRBV7-2; 7 bases map to TRBD2. V lost 4 bases to trimming and J lost 1 base; unmatched junction nucleotides: 8. The CDR3 has 16 amino acids. CDR1 is SGHTA and CDR2 is FQGNSA in the germline V gene. DNA of the CDR3: TGTGCCAGCAGCTCCCTTACTAGCGCGGGCACAGATACGCAGTATTTT. Protein product: CASSSLTSAGTDTQYF.

This clone was picked up one time. The gene calls are TRBV5-4 and TRBJ2-1, with 11 positions matching TRBD1. The CDR3 loop spans 16 amino acids. V lost 3 bases and J lost 3; bases outside the gene matches: 5. Germline lookup yields CDR1 SGHNT and CDR2 YYREEE (reference sequence). The CDR3: CASSWGQGVNYNEQFF. The CDR3, as DNA: TGTGCCAGCAGCTGGGGACAGGGGGTGAACTACAATGAGCAGTTCTTC.

This clone was seen a single time. The rearrangement joins TRBV5-1 to TRBJ2-7, with 10 bases that match TRBD2. Germline CDR1 SGHRS, CDR2 YFSETQ. With V trimmed by 2 bases and J by 3 bases, 8 bases remained unmatched. This CDR3 comprises 16 residues. The CDR3 DNA reads as TGCGCCAGCAGCTTTCCTAGCGGGAGAAGTGACTACGAGCAGTACTTC. It translates to CASSFPSGRSDYEQYF. Full variable domain (outside the CDR3, taken from reference TRBV5-1 and TRBJ2-7): KAGVTQTPRYLIKTRGQQVTLSCSPISGHRSVSWYQQTPGQGLQFLFEYFSETQRNKGNFPGRFSGRQFSNSRSEMNVSTLELGDSALYLCASSFPSGRSDYEQYFGPGTRLTVT.

The chain joins TRBV29-1 to TRBJ2-7, with 9 bases identical to TRBD1. Germline CDR1 SQVTM, CDR2 ANQGSEA. CDR3 length equals 12 residues. V lost 7 bases to trimming and J lost 5 bases; unmatched junction nucleotides: 6. CDR3: CSASTGGDEQYF. The CDR3 coding sequence is TGCAGCGCGAGTACAGGGGGCGACGAGCAGTACTTC.